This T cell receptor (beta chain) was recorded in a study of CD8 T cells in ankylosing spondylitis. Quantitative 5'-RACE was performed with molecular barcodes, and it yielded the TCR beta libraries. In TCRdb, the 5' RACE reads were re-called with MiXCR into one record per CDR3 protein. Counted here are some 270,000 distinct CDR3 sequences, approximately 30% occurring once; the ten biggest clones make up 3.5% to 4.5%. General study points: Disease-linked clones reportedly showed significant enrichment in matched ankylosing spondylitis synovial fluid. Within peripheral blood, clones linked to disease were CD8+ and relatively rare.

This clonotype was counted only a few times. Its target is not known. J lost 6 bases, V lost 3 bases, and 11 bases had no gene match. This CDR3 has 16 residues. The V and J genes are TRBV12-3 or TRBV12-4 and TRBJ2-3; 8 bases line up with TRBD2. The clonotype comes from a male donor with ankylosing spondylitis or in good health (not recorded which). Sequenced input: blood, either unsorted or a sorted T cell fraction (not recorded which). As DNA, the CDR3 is TGTGCCAGCAGTTTGAGGAACGGGGGGGCCGTGGATACGCAGTATTTT. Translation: CASSLRNGGAVDTQYF.